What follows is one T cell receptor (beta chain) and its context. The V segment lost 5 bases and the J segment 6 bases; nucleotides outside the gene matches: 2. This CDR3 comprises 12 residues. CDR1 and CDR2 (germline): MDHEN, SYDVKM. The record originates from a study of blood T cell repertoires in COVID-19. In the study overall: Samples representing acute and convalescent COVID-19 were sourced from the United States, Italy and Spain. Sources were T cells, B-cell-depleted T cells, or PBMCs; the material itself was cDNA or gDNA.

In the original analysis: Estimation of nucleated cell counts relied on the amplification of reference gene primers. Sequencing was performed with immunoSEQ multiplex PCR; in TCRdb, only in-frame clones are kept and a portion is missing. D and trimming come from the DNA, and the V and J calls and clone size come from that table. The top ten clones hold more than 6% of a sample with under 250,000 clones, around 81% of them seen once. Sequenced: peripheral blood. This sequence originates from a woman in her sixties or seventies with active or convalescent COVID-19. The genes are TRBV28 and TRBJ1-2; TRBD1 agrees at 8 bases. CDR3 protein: CASSVTGDGYTF. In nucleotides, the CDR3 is TGTGCCAGCAGTGTGACAGGGGATGGCTACACCTTC.